The rows below give T cell receptor beta chains drawn from one sample of a study of T cell responses to AZD1222 COVID-19 vaccine. Libraries were prepared by immunoSEQ multiplex PCR; TCRdb keeps only in-frame clonotypes and omits some of them. The table shows some 130,000 clones, with 80% to 90% occurring only once. The sequencing here drew on peripheral blood, taken on day 0 of AZD1222 vaccination. The receptors here all came from an adult in good health. Both conserved end residues are part of each CDR3. Each record gives: CDR3 DNA, CDR3 protein, J gene, clone size, V gene, D gene. D genes are given only for firm matches. Not every row has a clone size; where given, it reads once, few, many or a size class.

DNA: TGCGCCAGCAGCCAAGACCCAGCGGGAGGGCCCGGTGAGCAGTTCTTC
CDR3: CASSQDPAGGPGEQFF
J: TRBJ2-1
size: -
V: TRBV4-1
D: TRBD2

DNA: TGTGCCAGCAGTCCGGGGACAGGGAACGACTACGAGCAGTACTTC
CDR3: CASSPGTGNDYEQYF
J: TRBJ2-7
size: -
V: TRBV6-5
D: TRBD1

DNA: TGTGCCAGCAGCTATCCAGCGGGCTATCGGAATGGCTACACCTTC
CDR3: CASSYPAGYRNGYTF
J: TRBJ1-2
size: -
V: TRBV7-3
D: -

DNA: TGTGCCAGCAGCCCCCCACCCTACAATGAGCAGTTCTTC
CDR3: CASSPPPYNEQFF
J: TRBJ2-1
size: -
V: TRBV7-9
D: -

DNA: TGTGCCAACAGCGTAGGACAGGGTGCCTACGAGCAGTACTTC
CDR3: CANSVGQGAYEQYF
J: TRBJ2-7
size: -
V: TRBV9
D: TRBD1

DNA: TGTGCCAGCTCACCGGGGGACAAGTACAATGAGCAGTTCTTC
CDR3: CASSPGDKYNEQFF
J: TRBJ2-1
size: -
V: TRBV18
D: -

DNA: TGCGCCAGCAGTGAGACCCTGACAGGGGTCTATGGCTACACCTTC
CDR3: CASSETLTGVYGYTF
J: TRBJ1-2
size: -
V: TRBV10-2
D: TRBD1

DNA: TGTGCCAGCACTTTAGGCCCGGGGCGGGGTGAGCAGTTCTTC
CDR3: CASTLGPGRGEQFF
J: TRBJ2-1
size: -
V: TRBV6-5
D: -

DNA: TGTGCCAGCAGCTCGCGGGGGAGCTCATGGATCTCTGGAAACACCATATATTTT
CDR3: CASSSRGSSWISGNTIYF
J: TRBJ1-3
size: -
V: TRBV5-6
D: -

DNA: TGCGCCAGCAGCCCCCGGTCCCCGGGGGCGCTCCGTTTGAACACTGAAGCTTTCTTT
CDR3: CASSPRSPGALRLNTEAFF
J: TRBJ1-1
size: few
V: TRBV5-1
D: -

DNA: TGTGCCAGCAGCTTAAACCATCGTGGCTACACCTTC
CDR3: CASSLNHRGYTF
J: TRBJ1-2
size: -
V: TRBV7-9
D: -

DNA: TGTGCCAGCAGTTTATCGAGGATGACCCGGGAGTATGGCTACACCTTC
CDR3: CASSLSRMTREYGYTF
J: TRBJ1-2
size: -
V: TRBV27
D: -

DNA: TGCGCCAGCAGCTTGGGTTCCCAGAACTACTATGGCTACACCTTC
CDR3: CASSLGSQNYYGYTF
J: TRBJ1-2
size: -
V: TRBV5-1
D: -

DNA: TGTGCCAGCTCGACGGGCGTCCGTAATCAGCCCCAGCATTTT
CDR3: CASSTGVRNQPQHF
J: TRBJ1-5
size: -
V: TRBV18
D: -

DNA: TGTGCCAGCTGCCCACTACTTGGGACCGGGGAGCTGTTTTTT
CDR3: CASCPLLGTGELFF
J: TRBJ2-2
size: -
V: TRBV6-6
D: -

DNA: TGTGCCAGCAGCGGGGTGGGACAGGGTTCCAACAATGAGCAGTTCTTC
CDR3: CASSGVGQGSNNEQFF
J: TRBJ2-1
size: -
V: TRBV5-6
D: TRBD1

DNA: TGCGCCAGCAGCCAAGTGCAGGGGATTAATCAGCCCCAGCATTTT
CDR3: CASSQVQGINQPQHF
J: TRBJ1-5
size: -
V: TRBV4-1
D: -